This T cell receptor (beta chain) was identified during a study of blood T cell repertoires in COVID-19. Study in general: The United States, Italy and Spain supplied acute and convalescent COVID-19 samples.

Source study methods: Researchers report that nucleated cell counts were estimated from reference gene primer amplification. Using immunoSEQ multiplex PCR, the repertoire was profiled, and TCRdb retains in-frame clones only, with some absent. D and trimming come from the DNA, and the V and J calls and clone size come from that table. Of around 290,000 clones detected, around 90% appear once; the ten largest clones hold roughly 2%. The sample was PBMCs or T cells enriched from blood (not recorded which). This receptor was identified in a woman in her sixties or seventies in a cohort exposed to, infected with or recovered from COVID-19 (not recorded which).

The CDR3 loop reads CASSRTGTTNEQFF. The CDR3 DNA reads TGTGCCAGCAGTAGAACCGGGACTACGAATGAGCAGTTCTTC. The chain employs TRBV2 and TRBJ2-1; TRBD2 agrees at 7 bases. The CDR3 runs 14 residues. The trim removed 5 bases at V and 7 bases at J, leaving 8 bases unmatched. Germline CDR1 reads SNHLY; CDR2 reads FYNNEI.